The 6 T cell receptor beta chains below all came from one sample that was sequenced in a study of blood T cells in healthy people across ages. Primed by a sample-barcoded 5' primer and a J-beta primer mix, a second PCR proceeded for 7 to 11 cycles. TCRdb analysed the 5' RACE reads with MiXCR anew, one entry per CDR3 protein. The data hold 1.5 million to 2 million distinct CDR3 sequences, with about two fifths observed a single time. The sequencing sample was made of blood. These receptors all come from a human donor in good health.

The V call is TRBV2, the J call TRBJ1-5; the match to TRBD1 covers 12 bases. Germline values: CDR1 SNHLY, CDR2 FYNNEI. The CDR3 consists of 15 residues. V was clipped by 6 bases and J by 4 bases; unmatched bases: 4. CDR3 loop: CASRGQGAGNQPQHF. In DNA, the CDR3 is TGTGCCAGCAGGGGACAGGGGGCGGGGAATCAGCCCCAGCATTTT. The whole variable domain, remainder taken from reference TRBV2 and TRBJ1-5, is EPEVTQTPSHQVTQMGQEVILRCVPISNHLYFYWYRQILGQKVEFLVSFYNNEISEKSEIFDDQFSVERPDGSNFTLKIRSTKLEDSAMYFCASRGQGAGNQPQHFGDGTRLSIL.

This rearrangement joins TRBV20-1 to TRBJ2-3; D is ambiguous. Germline V gene sequence: CDR1 DFQATT, CDR2 SNEGSKA (reference sequence). The V end lost 6 bases, the J end lost 0 bases, and 13 bases lay between the germline ends. The CDR3 is 14 residues long. In DNA form, the CDR3 reads TGCAGTGCCGGTTCGGGTGTCAGCACAGATACGCAGTATTTT. It is translated as CSAGSGVSTDTQYF.

This clonotype has just a few counts. The rearrangement uses TRBV7-2 and TRBJ2-7; possibly TRBD2 for D (5 bases). CDR1 is SGHTA and CDR2 is FQGNSA in the germline V gene. This CDR3 region has 13 residues. Trimming took 5 bases from V and 1 from J, leaving 9 bases between them. The CDR3: CASSAAVSYEQYF. Here the CDR3 DNA reads TGTGCCAGCAGCGCAGCGGTATCCTACGAGCAGTACTTC.

The V and J genes are TRBV5-1 and TRBJ1-2; tentative D call: TRBD1 (5 bases). Germline-derived CDR1 and CDR2 are SGHRS and YFSETQ. Trimming cost V 4 bases and J 3 bases, with 10 bases left between them. The CDR3 has 13 residues. The CDR3 DNA follows: TGCGCCAGCAGCGTCCTGGGGGACTATGGCTACACCTTC. It specifies CASSVLGDYGYTF.

This clonotype was seen only a few times. The chain uses TRBV7-9 and TRBJ2-4, with a tentative D call TRBD1 (5 bases). Trimming removed 4 bases at V and 4 bases at J, with 8 bases between. Germline CDR1 reads SEHNR; CDR2 reads FQNEAQ (reference sequence). The CDR3 length is 13 residues. The CDR3 region has the DNA TGTGCCAGCAGCTCGCAGGGAAAAAACATTCAGTACTTC. As protein: CASSSQGKNIQYF.

The chain links TRBV4-1 to TRBJ2-7; maybe TRBD2 (6 bases). Matching the DNA end better, TRBJ2-5 makes the J call doubtful. The CDR3 is made up of 15 amino acids. CDR1 is MGHRA, CDR2 YSYEKL, per germline. CDR3: CASSQESSGPGTQYF. The CDR3 region has the DNA TGCGCCAGCAGCCAAGAATCAAGCGGGCCGGGGACCCAGTACTTC.